The rows below give T cell receptor beta chains drawn from one sample of a study of cytomegalovirus exposure and HLA in healthy donors. Assay: immunoSEQ multiplex PCR; the TCRdb copy retains only in-frame clones and omits some. Its listing shows about 200,000 clones. The specimen was PBMCs. These receptors were taken from a girl aged 2 to 9 in good health and CMV-seropositive. CDR3s include the opening cysteine and the closing phenylalanine or tryptophan. A D gene is named only where the DNA matches it firmly.

V gene	J gene	D gene	CDR3 protein	CDR3 DNA
TRBV19	TRBJ2-7	TRBD1	CASSTGQGYEQYF	TGTGCCAGTAGTACCGGACAGGGGTACGAGCAGTACTTC
TRBV6-4	TRBJ1-2	TRBD1	CASSATGVGKFYGYTF	TGTGCCAGCAGTGCGACAGGGGTGGGAAAATTCTATGGCTACACCTTC
TRBV7-2	TRBJ2-3	TRBD1	CASSLRTGTFTDTQYF	TGTGCCAGCAGCCTAAGGACAGGGACTTTCACAGATACGCAGTATTTT
TRBV6-1	TRBJ2-1	TRBD2	CASRLAGDSYNEQFF	TGTGCCAGCAGGCTAGCGGGGGACTCCTACAATGAGCAGTTCTTC
TRBV28	TRBJ2-7	.	CASSLFVGKTYEQYF	TGTGCCAGCAGTTTATTCGTTGGCAAGACCTACGAGCAGTACTTC
TRBV5-4	TRBJ2-1	.	CASSLFVGQSYNEQFF	TGTGCCAGCAGCTTGTTTGTAGGACAATCGTACAATGAGCAGTTCTTC
TRBV18	TRBJ1-1	.	CASSPPSSRPGGAFF	TGTGCCAGCTCACCACCGAGTAGCAGACCCGGCGGAGCTTTCTTT
TRBV27	TRBJ2-1	TRBD2	CASSFLAGYNEQFF	TGTGCCAGCAGTTTTTTAGCGGGGTACAATGAGCAGTTCTTC
TRBV11-2	TRBJ2-4	TRBD2	CASSEGLAGMAKNIQYF	TGTGCCAGCAGCGAAGGACTAGCGGGAATGGCCAAAAACATTCAGTACTTC
TRBV15	TRBJ2-3	.	CATSTVLTRTSTDTQYF	TGTGCCACCAGCACCGTACTGACCAGGACTAGCACAGATACGCAGTATTTT
TRBV28	TRBJ2-7	.	CSLSTGTLTYEQYF	TGTTCATTATCAACCGGGACATTAACCTACGAGCAGTACTTC
TRBV27	TRBJ2-2	.	CASSSTDAGGELFF	TGTGCCAGCAGCTCGACTGACGCCGGCGGGGAGCTGTTTTTT
TRBV28	TRBJ2-3	TRBD1	CASSLSGGDSDTQYF	TGTGCCAGCAGTTTATCAGGGGGCGATTCAGATACGCAGTATTTT
TRBV11-3	TRBJ2-3	.	CASSFGGIGTDTQYF	TGTGCCAGCAGCTTCGGCGGGATTGGCACAGATACGCAGTATTTT
TRBV5-4	TRBJ1-1	.	CASSLDRRGEAFF	TGTGCCAGCAGCTTGGACAGGCGGGGTGAAGCTTTCTTT
TRBV30	TRBJ2-7	TRBD2	CAWSVPGLAVNLHYEQYF	TGTGCCTGGAGTGTACCGGGACTAGCGGTAAATTTACACTACGAGCAGTACTTC
TRBV19	TRBJ2-6	.	CASSMGPGGANVLTF	TGTGCCAGTAGTATGGGTCCGGGTGGGGCCAACGTCCTGACTTTC
TRBV18	TRBJ2-1	.	CASSPPGRPAHEQFF	TGTGCCAGCTCACCCCCTGGGAGGCCGGCTCATGAGCAGTTCTTC
TRBV6-4	TRBJ2-1	TRBD2	CASSDSSGRASDEQFF	TGTGCCAGCAGTGACTCTAGCGGGAGGGCCTCCGATGAGCAGTTCTTC
TRBV4-1	TRBJ2-7	.	CASSRIDRAYEQYF	TGCGCCAGCAGCCGGATTGACAGAGCCTACGAGCAGTACTTC
TRBV28	TRBJ2-1	TRBD1	CASSRTGGINEQFF	TGTGCCAGCAGTAGGACAGGGGGGATCAATGAGCAGTTCTTC
TRBV20-1	TRBJ2-1	.	CSAPSYNEQFF	TGCAGTGCCCCTTCCTACAATGAGCAGTTCTTC
TRBV7-9	TRBJ1-4	TRBD1	CASSQSGQATNEKLFF	TGTGCCAGCAGCCAGAGTGGACAGGCAACTAATGAAAAACTGTTTTTT
TRBV28	TRBJ2-2	.	CASSLRREVNTGELFF	TGTGCCAGCAGTTTAAGGAGGGAGGTTAACACCGGGGAGCTGTTTTTT
TRBV27	TRBJ2-7	.	CASSFPGEQYF	TGTGCCAGCAGTTTCCCCGGCGAGCAGTACTTC
TRBV7-2	TRBJ2-7	.	CASSQSLLEQYF	TGTGCCAGCAGCCAATCCCTACTTGAGCAGTACTTC
TRBV6-4	TRBJ2-3	.	CASSSSGNTDTQYF	TGTGCCAGCAGTTCGAGCGGTAACACAGATACGCAGTATTTT
TRBV11-2	TRBJ2-1	TRBD2	CASSFRLAGDNEQFF	TGTGCCAGCAGCTTTCGACTAGCGGGGGACAATGAGCAGTTCTTC
TRBV29-1	TRBJ2-2	TRBD1	CSVPGQITGELFF	TGCAGCGTGCCGGGACAGATAACCGGGGAGCTGTTTTTT
TRBV9	TRBJ2-5	TRBD2	CASSTRTSGMETQYF	TGTGCCAGCAGCACCCGGACTAGCGGGATGGAGACCCAGTACTTC
TRBV29-1	TRBJ1-1	.	CSVDTVRTEAFF	TGCAGCGTTGATACAGTTCGCACTGAAGCTTTCTTT
TRBV11-2	TRBJ2-1	.	CASSLTSGSAGHPYNEQFF	TGTGCCAGCAGCTTAACCTCGGGCTCGGCAGGACATCCTTACAATGAGCAGTTCTTC
TRBV4-1	TRBJ1-2	.	CASSRVTANYGYTF	TGCGCCAGCAGCCGAGTCACGGCTAACTATGGCTACACCTTC
TRBV13	TRBJ2-1	TRBD1	CASTLGQGYNEQFF	TGTGCCAGCACATTGGGACAGGGATACAATGAGCAGTTCTTC
TRBV10-2	TRBJ2-7	TRBD2	CASRLAGEYEQYF	TGCGCCAGCAGGCTAGCGGGAGAGTACGAGCAGTACTTC
TRBV11-2	TRBJ1-4	.	CASSRRTATNEKLFF	TGTGCCAGCAGCCGGAGGACAGCAACTAATGAAAAACTGTTTTTT
TRBV2	TRBJ2-1	TRBD2	CASSVSAGALFNEQFF	TGTGCCAGCAGTGTATCCGCGGGAGCCCTATTCAATGAGCAGTTCTTC
TRBV28	TRBJ2-1	.	CASSLTRNEQFF	TGTGCCAGCAGTTTAACTAGGAATGAGCAGTTCTTC
TRBV28	TRBJ2-3	.	CASSLSDWRTDTQYF	TGTGCCAGCAGTTTAAGCGACTGGAGGACAGATACGCAGTATTTT
TRBV29-1	TRBJ2-7	.	CSVEVTNYEQYF	TGCAGCGTTGAGGTGACCAACTACGAGCAGTACTTC
TRBV5-1	TRBJ2-1	TRBD2	CASSRAGGREQFF	TGCGCCAGCAGCCGGGCGGGAGGGAGGGAGCAGTTCTTC
TRBV11-2	TRBJ2-5	TRBD2	CASRPVTGRPKETQYF	TGTGCCAGCAGACCCGTGACCGGGAGGCCGAAAGAGACCCAGTACTTC
TRBV4-2	TRBJ2-7	TRBD2	CASSQDLGSGSSYEQYF	TGTGCCAGCAGCCAAGATCTCGGTAGCGGGAGTTCCTACGAGCAGTACTTC
TRBV11-1	TRBJ2-4	TRBD2	CASSFELAGGPGKNIQYF	TGTGCCAGCAGCTTTGAACTAGCGGGAGGGCCCGGCAAAAACATTCAGTACTTC
TRBV9	TRBJ1-4	.	CASSVSGQKNEKLFF	TGTGCCAGCAGCGTTAGCGGCCAGAAGAATGAAAAACTGTTTTTT
TRBV7-9	TRBJ2-3	TRBD2	CASSPGGTRIPDTQYF	TGTGCCAGCAGCCCTGGGGGGACTAGAATTCCAGATACGCAGTATTTT
TRBV5-4	TRBJ2-2	.	CASSLMARSGTGELFF	TGTGCCAGCAGCTTGATGGCCCGGTCGGGCACCGGGGAGCTGTTTTTT